This TCR beta chain appears in the sequencing data of a study of T cell responses to AZD1222 COVID-19 vaccine. Study background: Second-dose intervals of approximately 4 or approximately 12 weeks were pooled. Study-wide findings and caveats: None of the repertoires were sampled until the peak T cell response had passed. AZD1222 recipients seropositive at baseline numbered only six. Clonal diversity was possibly underestimated, and white British individuals and females predominated among donors.

As regards this clone: As yet, its antigen is unknown.

The protocol was immunoSEQ multiplex PCR, while the TCRdb copy is restricted to in-frame clones and leaves out a portion. The profile shows 150,000 to 200,000 clones, around nine tenths of them singletons. V lost 4 bases and J 1 base, leaving 9 bases between the germline ends. The CDR3 is made up of 14 amino acids. From germline, CDR1 is KGHDR and CDR2 SFDVKD. This rearrangement joins TRBV24-1 to TRBJ1-1; TRBD1 is a possible D gene (6 bases). This clonotype originated in an adult in good health. The input for sequencing was peripheral blood, taken on day 0 of AZD1222 vaccination. In DNA, the CDR3 is TGTGCCACCAGTGACGCGGGACAGAACACTGAAGCTTTCTTT. This encodes CATSDAGQNTEAFF.